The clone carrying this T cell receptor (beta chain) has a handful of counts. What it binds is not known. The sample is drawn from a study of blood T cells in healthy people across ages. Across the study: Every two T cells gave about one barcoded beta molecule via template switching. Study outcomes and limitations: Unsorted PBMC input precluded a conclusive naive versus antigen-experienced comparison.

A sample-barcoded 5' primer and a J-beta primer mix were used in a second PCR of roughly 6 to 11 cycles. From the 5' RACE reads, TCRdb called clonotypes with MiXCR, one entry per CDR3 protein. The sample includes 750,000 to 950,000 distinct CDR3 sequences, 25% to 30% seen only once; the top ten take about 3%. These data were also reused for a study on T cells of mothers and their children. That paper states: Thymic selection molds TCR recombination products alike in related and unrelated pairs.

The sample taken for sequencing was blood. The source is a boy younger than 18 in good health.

The CDR3 coding sequence is TGCAGCGTCGGGCAGATATGGACAACCCTTTCCTACAATGAGCAGTTCTTC. Protein product: CSVGQIWTTLSYNEQFF. The chain uses TRBV29-1 and TRBJ2-1; D is perhaps TRBD1 (5 bases). Looked up from germline, CDR1 is SQVTM and CDR2 is ANQGSEA. The CDR3 loop spans 17 amino acids. V lost 6 bases to trimming and J lost 1 base, with 22 bases between them.